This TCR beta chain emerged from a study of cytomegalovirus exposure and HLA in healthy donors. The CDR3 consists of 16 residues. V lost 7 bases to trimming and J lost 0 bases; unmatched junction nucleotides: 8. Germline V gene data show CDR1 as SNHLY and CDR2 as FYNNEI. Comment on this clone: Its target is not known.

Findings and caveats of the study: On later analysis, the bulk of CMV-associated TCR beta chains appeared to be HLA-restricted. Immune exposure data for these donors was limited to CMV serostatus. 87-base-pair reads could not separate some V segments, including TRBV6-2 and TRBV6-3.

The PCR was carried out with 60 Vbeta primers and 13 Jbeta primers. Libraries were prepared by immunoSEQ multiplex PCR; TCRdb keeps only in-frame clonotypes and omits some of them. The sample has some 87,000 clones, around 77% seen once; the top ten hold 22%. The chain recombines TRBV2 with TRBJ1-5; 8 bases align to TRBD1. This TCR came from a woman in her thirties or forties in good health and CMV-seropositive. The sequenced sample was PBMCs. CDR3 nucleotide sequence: TGTGCCAGCACCATCGGGACAGGACCTAGCAATCAGCCCCAGCATTTT. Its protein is CASTIGTGPSNQPQHF. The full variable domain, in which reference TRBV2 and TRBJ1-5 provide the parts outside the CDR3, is EPEVTQTPSHQVTQMGQEVILRCVPISNHLYFYWYRQILGQKVEFLVSFYNNEISEKSEIFDDQFSVERPDGSNFTLKIRSTKLEDSAMYFCASTIGTGPSNQPQHFGDGTRLSIL.